One sample yielded the 18 T cell receptor beta chains listed below, sequenced in a study of blood T cell repertoires in COVID-19. The repertoire was sequenced with immunoSEQ multiplex PCR; TCRdb's copy has only in-frame clones and lacks some. The sample lists 70,000 to 90,000 clones; just over 85% were seen once. Material: peripheral blood. The receptors derive from a human donor in a cohort sampled during active COVID-19.

The rearrangement uses TRBV27 and TRBJ2-5; D is unresolved. Germline CDR1 is MNHEY and CDR2 is SMNVEV (reference sequence). Trimming took off 4 bases at V and 5 bases at J, with 17 bases between the two ends. This CDR3 is built from 15 residues. The CDR3 is CASSSKGPRWETQYF. In DNA form, the CDR3 reads TGTGCCAGCAGTTCGAAAGGCCCCAGGTGGGAGACCCAGTACTTC.

This chain uses TRBV5-1 with TRBJ2-7; no clear D gene. From germline, CDR1 is SGHRS and CDR2 YFSETQ. V shed 0 bases and J shed 5 bases, with 18 bases lying between them. CDR3 length: 16 amino acids. The CDR3 DNA follows: TGCGCCAGCAGCTTGGATTTGACACCGGCTCTCCACGAGCAGTACTTC. Translation gives CASSLDLTPALHEQYF.

V and J are TRBV6-2 or TRBV6-3 and TRBJ1-5; D might be TRBD1 (5 bases). The V gene lost 0 bases and the J gene lost 2 bases, with 14 bases spanning the gap. CDR1 is MNHEY, CDR2 SVGEGT, per germline. This CDR3 has 17 amino acids. CDR3 sequence (DNA): TGTGCCAGCAGTTACTCGACGGGTCGGGGGGGCAATCAGCCCCAGCATTTT. This translates into CASSYSTGRGGNQPQHF.

This chain links TRBV6-2 or TRBV6-3 with TRBJ1-1, with D possibly matching TRBD1 (5 bases). The CDR3 spans 14 residues. The germline gives CDR1 MNHEY, CDR2 SVGEGT. V was cut by 3 bases and J by 6 bases, with 14 bases left in between. The CDR3 nucleotides read TGTGCCAGCAGTTATGGGGGACTTAACCCTGAAGCTTTCTTT. This codes for CASSYGGLNPEAFF.

V is TRBV14 and J is TRBJ2-5, with 9 bases identical to TRBD2. The CDR3 has 17 residues. The germline V gene has CDR1 SGHDN and CDR2 FVKESK. V gave up 3 bases and J gave up 5 bases; unmatched junction bases: 13. The CDR3 reads CASSQLGETSGSETQYF. CDR3 bases: TGTGCCAGCAGCCAGCTCGGAGAGACTAGCGGCTCGGAGACCCAGTACTTC.

The V gene is TRBV25-1, the J gene TRBJ2-7; 7 nucleotides match TRBD1. V shed 6 bases, J shed 5 bases, and the junction held 4 bases outside the gene matches. Per the germline V gene, CDR1 is MGHDK and CDR2 is SYGVNS. The CDR3 is made up of 12 amino acids. CDR3 DNA sequence: TGTGCCAGCAGGCAGACAGGGAACGAGCAGTACTTC. This encodes CASRQTGNEQYF.

The chain joins TRBV25-1 to TRBJ2-6; no clear D gene. CDR3 length equals 16 residues. From germline, CDR1 is MGHDK and CDR2 SYGVNS. Trimming removed 1 base from V and 0 bases from J, with 7 bases in between. The CDR3 is CASSESVSSGANVLTF. In DNA, the CDR3 is TGTGCCAGCAGTGAATCGGTTTCCTCTGGGGCCAACGTCCTGACTTTC.

This chain joins TRBV6-2 or TRBV6-3 and TRBJ2-5, with TRBD1 as a possible D gene (6 bases). Germline CDR1 MNHEY, CDR2 SVGEGT. V was pared by 5 bases and J by 5 bases, with 27 bases between. CDR3 length: 18 residues. CDR3 amino acids: CASSLRWGTSKNRETQYF. The CDR3 coding sequence is TGTGCCAGCAGTCTTCGATGGGGGACATCGAAAAACAGGGAGACCCAGTACTTC.

V gene TRBV7-2 combines with J gene TRBJ2-1; TRBD1 might be the D (6 bases). This CDR3 has 13 amino acids. The V gene lost 4 bases and the J gene lost 10 bases, with 14 bases spanning the gap. Looked up from germline, CDR1 is SGHTA and CDR2 is FQGNSA. The CDR3 loop reads CASSYSRTVEQFF. DNA for the CDR3: TGTGCCAGCAGCTATTCGCGGACAGTCGAGCAGTTCTTC.

The rearrangement uses TRBV2 and TRBJ1-2, with unresolved D. Germline assignment: CDR1 SNHLY and CDR2 FYNNEI. The CDR3 is 13 residues long. V gave up 4 bases and J gave up 6 bases, with 12 bases separating them. CDR3 region: CASSAGGIHGYTF. DNA for the CDR3: TGTGCCAGCAGTGCAGGAGGGATACATGGCTACACCTTC.

V gene TRBV5-1 combines with J gene TRBJ1-3, with TRBD1 as a possible D gene (5 bases). The V and J ends lost 3 bases and 8 bases respectively, with 9 bases between them. Germline V lookup: CDR1 SGHRS, CDR2 YFSETQ. The CDR3 is made up of 12 amino acids. The CDR3 DNA reads TGCGCCAGCAGCTCTCAGGGTGACACCATATATTTT. It is translated as CASSSQGDTIYF.

The CDR3, as DNA: TGCGCCAGCGCAAGGACAGGGGACTCTGGAAACACCATATATTTT. Translating gives CASARTGDSGNTIYF. The J gene is TRBJ1-3, the V gene TRBV5-1, with TRBD1 matching 9 bases. J was trimmed by 0 bases and V by 7 bases; bases with no gene match: 5. This CDR3 spans 15 amino acids. The germline V gene encodes CDR1 SGHRS and CDR2 YFSETQ.

The CDR3 here is CASSLDAGQGVVEQYF. The CDR3 region has the DNA TGTGCCAGCAGCTTAGACGCGGGACAGGGGGTTGTGGAGCAGTACTTC. The chain carries TRBV7-9 and TRBJ2-7, with 11 nucleotides matching TRBD1. The CDR3 sequence is 16 residues long. The junction had 9 bases not matched to a gene; V was cut back by 1 base and J by 7 bases. Germline CDR1 SEHNR, CDR2 FQNEAQ (reference sequence).

This clone was detected only a few times. V usage is TRBV2 and J usage is TRBJ1-2; 10 bases fit TRBD1. From germline, CDR1 is SNHLY and CDR2 FYNNEI. This CDR3 has 13 residues. With V trimmed by 7 bases and J by 7 bases, 6 bases remained unmatched. In nucleotides, the CDR3 is TGTGCCAGCACGACGGACAGGGGGAGTGGCTACACCTTC. The encoded protein is CASTTDRGSGYTF.

V gene TRBV2 combines with J gene TRBJ2-3; a possible D gene is TRBD2 (6 bases). The germline CDR1 and CDR2 sequences are SNHLY and FYNNEI. Trimming left V 4 bases short and J 4 bases short, with 12 bases between. CDR3 length: 14 amino acids. The CDR3, as DNA: TGTGCCAGCAGTGTTCTAGCGTCATCAGATACGCAGTATTTT. It codes for CASSVLASSDTQYF.

This clone was counted a single time. The CDR3 loop is CASSFSRYTEAFF. The CDR3 DNA sequence: TGTGCCAGCAGTTTTTCGAGGTACACTGAAGCTTTCTTT. The chain uses TRBV27 and TRBJ1-1; no clear D gene. Trimming removed 3 bases at V and 3 bases at J, with 8 bases between. This CDR3 has 13 amino acids. Germline lookup yields CDR1 MNHEY and CDR2 SMNVEV (reference sequence).

This chain connects TRBV29-1 to TRBJ2-3; 10 bases are shared with TRBD2. There are 13 residues in the CDR3. J gave up 6 bases and V 7 bases, and 7 bases lay outside the gene matches. The germline CDR1 and CDR2 sequences are SQVTM and ANQGSEA. The CDR3 spells CSARAGGSDTQYF. The CDR3 region has the DNA TGCAGCGCACGAGCGGGAGGGTCGGATACGCAGTATTTT.

The chain joins TRBV5-8 to TRBJ1-1, with D hard to call. The CDR3 runs to 15 residues. The V and J ends lost 0 bases and 0 bases respectively, with 9 bases between them. The V gene's germline CDR1 is SGHTS and CDR2 YDEGEE. Here the CDR3 reads CASSLGARMNTEAFF. The CDR3 DNA follows: TGTGCCAGCAGCTTGGGAGCCAGGATGAACACTGAAGCTTTCTTT.